This T cell receptor beta chain comes out of a study of blood T cell repertoires in COVID-19. This clone was observed once. TCRdb keeps only in-frame clones here, not all; method: immunoSEQ multiplex PCR. In the table there are approximately 150,000 clones, approximately 90% of which are singletons. V lost 7 bases, J lost 5 bases, and 15 bases lay in between. The germline V gene has CDR1 MNHNY and CDR2 SVGAGI (reference sequence). This CDR3 contains 15 residues. This receptor was identified in a human donor with COVID-19, enrolled during active disease. The donor label of this sample is uncertain. Sequenced sample: peripheral blood. This chain uses TRBV6-6 with TRBJ1-6; D is unclear. The CDR3 DNA sequence: TGTGCCAGCAAACCAGCCGACCTAGATAATTCACCCCTCCACTTT. Translating it yields CASKPADLDNSPLHF.